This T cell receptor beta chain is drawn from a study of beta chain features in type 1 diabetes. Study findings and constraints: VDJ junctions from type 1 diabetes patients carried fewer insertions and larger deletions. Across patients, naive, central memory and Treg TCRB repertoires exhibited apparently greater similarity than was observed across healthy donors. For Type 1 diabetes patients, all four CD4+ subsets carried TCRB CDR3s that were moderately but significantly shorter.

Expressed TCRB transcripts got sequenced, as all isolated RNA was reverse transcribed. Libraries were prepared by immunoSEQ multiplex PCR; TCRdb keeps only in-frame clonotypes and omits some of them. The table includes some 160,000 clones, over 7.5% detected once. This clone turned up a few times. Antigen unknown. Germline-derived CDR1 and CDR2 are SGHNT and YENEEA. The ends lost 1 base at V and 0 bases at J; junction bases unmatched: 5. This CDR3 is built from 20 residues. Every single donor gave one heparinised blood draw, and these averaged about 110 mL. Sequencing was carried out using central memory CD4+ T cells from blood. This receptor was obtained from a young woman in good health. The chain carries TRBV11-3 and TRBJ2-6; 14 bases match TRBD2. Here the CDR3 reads CASSLGGLAGGYSGANVLTF. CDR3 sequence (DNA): TGTGCCAGCAGCTTAGGAGGACTAGCGGGAGGATACTCTGGGGCCAACGTCCTGACTTTC.